This T cell receptor beta chain was captured by sequencing in a study of cytomegalovirus exposure and HLA in healthy donors. Study-wide results and caveats: In an earlier analysis, productive rearrangement rates for most beta V segments clustered near 87% or 30%. For most TCR sequences rarity was the rule, although some public TCRs occurred in many donors.

The PCR ran on 60 Vbeta and 13 Jbeta primers. Data came from immunoSEQ multiplex PCR; TCRdb stores just in-frame clones and leaves some out. The table includes roughly 120,000 clones, 81% detected once. Regarding this clone: Its antigen remains unknown.

The CDR3 spans 16 residues. V shed 5 bases and J 4 bases; nucleotides not matched to a gene: 12. CDR1 and CDR2 from the germline V gene are LNHDA and SQIVND (reference sequence). The sequenced material came from PBMCs. The receptor comes from a woman aged 25 to 39 in good health and CMV-seronegative. The J gene is TRBJ2-7, the V gene TRBV19, with 9 bases lining up with TRBD2. The CDR3 coding sequence is TGTGCCAGTAGTCCCATAGGGGCTAGCGGGAAATACGAGCAGTACTTC. Translated, it gives CASSPIGASGKYEQYF.